Following are 6 T cell receptor beta chains from one sample sequenced in a study of T cells in tuberculosis. TCRdb keeps only in-frame clones here, not all; method: immunoSEQ multiplex PCR. The sample has 20,000 to 25,000 clones, over 75% seen once. Material for sequencing was PBMCs. Receptor source: a donor aged 5 to 30 with latent tuberculosis or without tuberculosis infection.

The V call is TRBV6-5, the J call TRBJ1-2, with no clear D. V shed 4 bases and J shed 5 bases, with 8 bases lying between them. Germline V gene sequence: CDR1 MNHEY, CDR2 SVGAGI. CDR3 length equals 12 residues. The CDR3 nucleotides read TGTGCCAGCAGTTGGGGAGGTTATGGCTACACCTTC. It specifies CASSWGGYGYTF.

The chain uses TRBV7-2 and TRBJ1-3; D is undetermined. Trimming left V 5 bases short and J 3 bases short, with 14 bases between. Germline assignment: CDR1 SGHTA and CDR2 FQGNSA. There are 15 residues in the CDR3. In DNA, the CDR3 is TGTGCCAGCAGCCCAGAGGTCCATATTGGAAACACCATATATTTT. This sequence encodes CASSPEVHIGNTIYF.

The chain links TRBV12-5 to TRBJ2-7; 10 bases map to TRBD1. The length of the CDR3 is 18 residues. V lost 0 bases to trimming and J lost 1 base; unmatched junction nucleotides: 9. Germline values: CDR1 LGHNT, CDR2 FRNRAP. The CDR3 nucleotides read TGTGCTAGTGGTTTGGTATTAAGTGGGGGACAGGGGTCCTACGAGCAGTACTTC. Protein product: CASGLVLSGGQGSYEQYF. The full variable domain, with the rest looked up from reference TRBV12-5 and TRBJ2-7, is DARVTQTPRHKVTEMGQEVTMRCQPILGHNTVFWYRQTMMQGLELLAYFRNRAPLDDSGMPKDRFSAEMPDATLATLKIQPSEPRDSAVYFCASGLVLSGGQGSYEQYFGPGTRLTVT.

V and J are TRBV5-6 and TRBJ2-7, with D hard to call. With 1 base removed from V and 4 bases from J, the gap between germline ends came to 6 bases. CDR1 SGHDT and CDR2 YYEEEE come from the germline V gene. This CDR3 spans 12 amino acids. The CDR3 coding sequence is TGTGCCAGCAGCTTGTACGGTTACGAGCAGTACTTC. Its translation is CASSLYGYEQYF.

The chain couples TRBV5-1 to TRBJ2-3; D not certain. Germline CDR1 and CDR2: SGHRS and YFSETQ. CDR3 length equals 13 residues. V lost 1 base, J lost 6 bases, and 9 bases lay in between. CDR3 sequence: CASSLLGGDTQYF. The CDR3 bases are TGCGCCAGCAGCTTGCTTGGCGGTGATACGCAGTATTTT.

The chain joins TRBV5-5 to TRBJ2-7; 8 bases map to TRBD1. The CDR3 runs 16 residues. Trimming at V came to 4 bases and at J to 0 bases, leaving 9 bases not matched to a gene. CDR1 is SGHKS and CDR2 is YYEKEE in the germline V gene (reference sequence). CDR3 sequence (DNA): TGTGCCAGCAGCCCGCGGACAGGGTTTCTCTCCTACGAGCAGTACTTC. This translates into CASSPRTGFLSYEQYF. Full variable domain (remainder filled in from reference TRBV5-5 and TRBJ2-7): DAGVTQSPTHLIKTRGQQVTLRCSPISGHKSVSWYQQVLGQGPQFIFQYYEKEERGRGNFPDRFSARQFPNYSSELNVNALLLGDSALYLCASSPRTGFLSYEQYFGPGTRLTVT.